The clone carrying this T cell receptor beta chain was counted many times. The antigen remains unidentified. The data stem from a study of T cells in Graves' hyperthyroidism and ophthalmopathy. Points from the study as a whole: The model identified upcoming ophthalmopathy a median approximately 6.4 months ahead of onset. Expanded thyroid clonotypes (above 0.001) were mostly also found in blood.

Using RNA transcripts as the source, TCR beta CDR3 regions were amplified. First-round RT-PCR of the TCR CDR3 relied on the HTBI primer set. TCRdb redid the calling of the multiplex PCR reads with MiXCR, one entry per CDR3 protein. The table lists approximately 400,000 distinct CDR3 sequences, about 19% of them singletons. The CDR3 has 13 amino acids. Trimming removed 6 bases at V and 1 base at J, with 12 bases between. Germline values: CDR1 DFQATT, CDR2 SNEGSKA (reference sequence). Pregnant or lactating patients were excluded, as were those with uncontrolled infection or other autoimmune disease. The sequence derives from a woman between 18 and 29 years old with Graves' hyperthyroidism. The chain uses TRBV20-1 and TRBJ1-1; D not certain. The sample was blood. The CDR3 loop reads CSAPEWQNTEAFF. CDR3 sequence (DNA): TGCAGTGCCCCGGAGTGGCAGAACACTGAAGCTTTCTTT.